In its sample, the clone carrying this T cell receptor beta chain was seen many times. Its target is not known. The V and J ends lost 7 bases and 0 bases respectively, with 12 bases between them. This CDR3 region has 14 residues. Germline V gene lookup returns CDR1 SNHLY and CDR2 FYNNEI. The sample originates from a study of glioma-infiltrating T cells. TCR alpha and beta CDR3 regions were amplified from RNA using iRepertoire nested multiplex PCR. MiXCR was run by TCRdb on the multiplex PCR reads, yielding one entry per CDR3 protein. The sample includes around 90,000 distinct CDR3 sequences, roughly 40% of them seen just once. Study outcomes and limitations: Very few CDR3 sequences were shared between tissue and blood.

The rearrangement uses TRBV2 and TRBJ1-1; D may be TRBD1 (5 bases). This TCR was sampled from a human donor with low-grade glioma or glioblastoma, undergoing nonglioma brain surgery, or in good health (not recorded which). The sequenced sample consisted of glioma tissue, nonneoplastic brain tissue, or PBMCs (not recorded which). The CDR3 bases are TGTGCCAGCACCCGCGGAGGGGTGAACACTGAAGCTTTCTTT. This sequence encodes CASTRGGVNTEAFF.